The 30 T cell receptor beta chains below come from one sample, sequenced in a study of T cells after yellow fever vaccination. Using its own MiXCR run on the 5' RACE reads, TCRdb lists one record per CDR3 protein. Seen here are 400,000 or so distinct CDR3 sequences, approximately 6% observed once, and the top ten hold over 14%. The material sequenced was PBMCs, taken 5 days after the yellow fever booster vaccination. Source of these receptors: a man aged 25-40 years who received the YFV17D yellow fever vaccine.

This clonotype occurred a few times. The V gene is TRBV7-9, the J gene TRBJ1-4; weak D call: TRBD1 (5 bases). Germline values: CDR1 SEHNR, CDR2 FQNEAQ (reference sequence). CDR3 size: 15 residues. The V and J ends lost 5 bases and 4 bases respectively, with 14 bases between them. The DNA for the CDR3 is TGTGCCAGCAGCCCACCGGCGCAGGGTAATGAAAAACTGTTTTTT. This gives the protein CASSPPAQGNEKLFF.

This clonotype was observed a handful of times. This chain connects TRBV11-2 to TRBJ2-5, with D tentatively TRBD2 (5 bases). The CDR3 consists of 15 residues. V was cut by 1 base and J by 3 bases, with 12 bases left in between. The germline V gene encodes CDR1 SGHAT and CDR2 FQNNGV. In DNA form, the CDR3 reads TGTGCCAGCAGCTTAGCACTAGACCCCGAAGAGACCCAGTACTTC. Residues: CASSLALDPEETQYF.

The sample holds many counts of this clonotype. The genes are TRBV20-1 and TRBJ2-5, with D perhaps TRBD1 (6 bases). Germline V gene sequence: CDR1 DFQATT, CDR2 SNEGSKA (reference sequence). V lost 5 bases and J 5 bases, leaving 15 bases between the germline ends. The CDR3 is 13 amino acids. The CDR3 here is CSAPQGVGETQYF. The CDR3 DNA follows: TGCAGTGCTCCACAGGGTGTAGGGGAGACCCAGTACTTC.

V is TRBV28 and J is TRBJ2-3, with no clear D. V gave up 5 bases and J gave up 3 bases, with 12 bases separating them. The CDR3 covers 14 residues. Germline V gene lookup returns CDR1 MDHEN and CDR2 SYDVKM. The CDR3 nucleotides are TGTGCCAGCAGTCCGCCCGTCAGGACAGATACGCAGTATTTT. Its translation: CASSPPVRTDTQYF.

In its sample, this clonotype was seen a few times. This CDR3 reads CAIRGPTGNTEAFF. CDR3 in DNA: TGTGCCATCAGAGGCCCGACAGGGAACACTGAAGCTTTCTTT. The chain employs TRBV10-3 and TRBJ1-1; TRBD1 is a possible D gene (6 bases). CDR1 ENHRY and CDR2 SYGVKD come from the germline V gene. This CDR3 has 14 amino acids. The ends were cut back, 6 bases at V and 1 base at J, with 12 bases in the middle.

In this sample, this clonotype turned up many times. The chain combines TRBV4-3 with TRBJ2-3; a possible D gene is TRBD1 (5 bases). V was clipped by 0 bases and J by 6 bases, with 16 bases between them. From germline, CDR1 is LGHNA and CDR2 YSLEER. This CDR3 contains 16 residues. The CDR3 protein is CASSQDRVPKGDTQYF. The DNA for the CDR3 is TGCGCCAGCAGCCAAGATCGTGTCCCGAAGGGGGATACGCAGTATTTT.

This clonotype came up many times. The chain employs TRBV7-2 and TRBJ2-7; D ambiguous. CDR1 is SGHTA and CDR2 is FQGNSA in the germline V gene. The V end lost 4 bases, the J end lost 2 bases, and 15 bases lay between the germline ends. The CDR3 is 15 amino acids. The CDR3 region is CASSSGRERAYEQYF. As DNA, the CDR3 is TGTGCCAGCAGCTCCGGACGAGAAAGAGCCTACGAGCAGTACTTC.

This clonotype was counted ten times or more. V gene TRBV6-5 combines with J gene TRBJ1-1, with D possibly being TRBD1 (5 bases). V gave up 4 bases and J gave up 5 bases, with 14 bases separating them. This CDR3 is 14 amino acids long. Germline CDR1 MNHEY, CDR2 SVGAGI. CDR3: CASSFSQVLTEAFF. CDR3 DNA: TGTGCCAGCAGTTTCTCACAGGTCTTAACTGAAGCTTTCTTT.

The J gene is TRBJ2-7, the V gene TRBV9; D is possibly TRBD2 (5 bases). Trimming stripped 3 bases from V and 2 bases from J, with 21 bases between. Germline V CDR1 and CDR2: SGDLS, YYNGEE. CDR3 length: 17 residues. CDR3 sequence: CASSAVGDSVGTYEQYF. For the CDR3, the DNA is TGTGCCAGCAGCGCGGTTGGGGATAGCGTAGGTACCTACGAGCAGTACTTC.

The CDR3 DNA reads TGTGCCAGCAGCCCTACACTCTTCAGCGGGAGGGACTCCTACGAGCAGTACTTC. As protein: CASSPTLFSGRDSYEQYF. The V call is TRBV6-2 or TRBV6-3, the J call TRBJ2-7; 10 positions match TRBD2. The CDR3 has 18 amino acids. Trimming cost V 6 bases and J 0 bases; bases outside gene matches: 14. Per germline, CDR1 MNHEY and CDR2 SVGEGT.

The chain combines TRBV30 with TRBJ2-7; 10 bases match TRBD1. After removal of 3 bases from V and 5 bases from J, the junction contained 7 bases not matched to a gene. The germline gives CDR1 GTSNPN, CDR2 SVGIG (reference sequence). The CDR3 has 14 residues. CDR3 sequence (DNA): TGTGCCTGGAGCACAGGACAGGGGGATGACGAGCAGTACTTC. Translating it yields CAWSTGQGDDEQYF.

This clonotype was seen more than once but under ten times. This chain joins TRBV20-1 and TRBJ2-7; 10 bases fit TRBD2. Trimming took 6 bases from V and 2 from J; bases not matched to a gene: 7. The CDR3 sequence is 14 residues long. Germline V gene data show CDR1 as DFQATT and CDR2 as SNEGSKA (reference sequence). The CDR3 nucleotides read TGCAGTGCCACCAGGGGGACTAGCGCCTACGAGCAGTACTTC. The encoded protein is CSATRGTSAYEQYF.

At least ten counts were recorded for this clonotype. V and J are TRBV20-1 and TRBJ2-1, with a weak D call TRBD1 (5 bases). The germline gives CDR1 DFQATT, CDR2 SNEGSKA (reference sequence). The V end lost 6 bases, the J end lost 0 bases, and 12 bases lay between the germline ends. The CDR3 runs to 14 residues. The DNA of the CDR3 is TGCAGTGCAAACCTGGGGCTCTCCTACAATGAGCAGTTCTTC. This gives the protein CSANLGLSYNEQFF.

This clonotype has only a few counts. The rearrangement links TRBV21-1 to TRBJ2-7; TRBD2, as called in the table, went unchecked against the DNA. TRBV21-1 is described as a pseudogene. The CDR3 contains 15 residues. For the CDR3, the DNA is TGTGCCAGCAGTCTGCGGGAGGGCCACTACTACGAGCAGTACTTC. This sequence encodes CASSLREGHYYEQYF.

This clonotype was observed a few times. The V and J genes are TRBV10-3 and TRBJ2-5, with D perhaps TRBD1 (6 bases). Deletions cut 6 bases from V and 1 base from J, with 27 bases between. The germline CDR1 and CDR2 sequences are ENHRY and SYGVKD. The CDR3 contains 19 residues. The CDR3 region has the DNA TGTGCCATCAGAAGTTTCATAGGTACAAAACAGGGTTCCCAAGAGACCCAGTACTTC. This codes for CAIRSFIGTKQGSQETQYF.

This clonotype was counted a few times. The V gene is TRBV5-4, the J gene TRBJ2-7, with 7 bases fitting TRBD1. This CDR3 spans 15 amino acids. V was clipped by 0 bases and J by 4 bases; unmatched bases: 7. CDR1 is SGHNT and CDR2 is YYREEE in the germline V gene (reference sequence). The DNA for the CDR3 is TGTGCCAGCAGCTTGGCCGAGGGGGCGCTGTACGAGCAGTACTTC. Translation: CASSLAEGALYEQYF.

This clonotype was picked up many times. J is TRBJ2-1 and V is TRBV30, with D unclear. CDR1 and CDR2 (germline): GTSNPN, SVGIG (reference sequence). V was clipped by 2 bases and J by 8 bases, with 16 bases between them. The CDR3 extends over 14 amino acids. The CDR3: CAWSIVGVEYEQFF. For the CDR3, the DNA is TGTGCCTGGAGTATTGTTGGCGTAGAGTATGAGCAGTTCTTC. The full variable domain, in which reference TRBV30 and TRBJ2-1 provide the parts outside the CDR3, is SQTIHQWPATLVQPVGSPLSLECTVEGTSNPNLYWYRQAAGRGLQLLFYSVGIGQISSEVPQNLSASRPQDRQFILSSKKLLLSDSGFYLCAWSIVGVEYEQFFGPGTRLTVL.

The table lists this clonotype with a few counts. This chain joins TRBV10-3 and TRBJ2-5; 9 nucleotides line up with TRBD2. In germline, CDR1 is ENHRY, CDR2 SYGVKD. V shed 4 bases and J 1 base; nucleotides not matched to a gene: 7. This CDR3 comprises 16 residues. The CDR3 nucleotides are TGTGCCATCAGTGCGGGGCTAGCGGGAATCCAAGAGACCCAGTACTTC. The encoded protein is CAISAGLAGIQETQYF.

In its sample, this clonotype was seen many times. The chain is built from TRBV7-8 and TRBJ1-1; TRBD1 agrees at 8 bases. Germline lookup yields CDR1 SGHVS and CDR2 FQNEAQ. The CDR3 sequence is 14 residues long. After removal of 1 base from V and 4 bases from J, the junction contained 2 bases not matched to a gene. CDR3 amino acids: CASSLEDRVTEAFF. CDR3 coding DNA: TGTGCCAGCAGCTTAGAGGACAGGGTCACTGAAGCTTTCTTT.

This clonotype was counted many times. The CDR3 reads CASSPGLADNEQFF. As DNA, the CDR3 is TGCGCCAGCAGCCCCGGACTAGCGGACAATGAGCAGTTCTTC. V gene TRBV5-1 combines with J gene TRBJ2-1, with 10 bases that match TRBD2. Germline values: CDR1 SGHRS, CDR2 YFSETQ. CDR3 length: 14 amino acids. The junction had 3 bases not matched to a gene; V was cut back by 4 bases and J by 5 bases.

The J gene is TRBJ1-5, the V gene TRBV10-3; D ambiguous. The CDR3 length is 15 residues. Germline CDR1 is ENHRY and CDR2 is SYGVKD. Deletions cut 4 bases from V and 0 bases from J, with 10 bases between. The CDR3 loop is CAISGDSYSNQPQHF. The CDR3 bases are TGTGCCATCAGTGGCGACTCCTATAGCAATCAGCCCCAGCATTTT.

The V call is TRBV24-1, the J call TRBJ2-1; TRBD2 agrees at 8 bases. The CDR3 sequence is 14 residues long. Trimming cost V 12 bases and J 4 bases; bases outside gene matches: 10. Germline loops: CDR1 KGHDR, CDR2 SFDVKD. As DNA, the CDR3 is TGTGCCCCGCACACCAGCGGGAGTTACAATGAGCAGTTCTTC. Its protein is CAPHTSGSYNEQFF.

This clonotype was observed a few times. The chain combines TRBV6-1 with TRBJ2-7; the match to TRBD2 covers 7 bases. The CDR3 extends over 13 amino acids. CDR1 is MNHNS, CDR2 SASEGT, per germline. Losses at the gene ends were 8 bases for V and 7 bases for J; bases not matched to a gene: 11. The CDR3 region is CASEASGMREQYF. The CDR3 DNA reads as TGTGCCAGCGAAGCTAGCGGTATGAGGGAGCAGTACTTC.

This clonotype was seen ten or more times. The chain couples TRBV29-1 to TRBJ2-7; possible D gene TRBD1, 6 bases. The CDR3 has 12 residues. Deletions cut 8 bases from V and 0 bases from J, with 11 bases between. Germline loops: CDR1 SQVTM, CDR2 ANQGSEA. CDR3 loop: CSFNRDSYEQYF. The DNA of the CDR3 is TGCAGCTTTAACAGGGACTCCTACGAGCAGTACTTC.

This clonotype was seen ten or more times. The rearrangement uses TRBV4-1 and TRBJ2-7; the match to TRBD1 covers 9 bases. The CDR3 loop spans 13 amino acids. CDR1 and CDR2 (germline): MGHRA, YSYEKL. The V segment lost 8 bases and the J segment 4 bases; nucleotides outside the gene matches: 6. As DNA, the CDR3 is TGCGCCAGCGCCCGGGACAGGGCTTACGAGCAGTACTTC. Encoded protein: CASARDRAYEQYF.

This clonotype appeared a few times. The chain links TRBV27 to TRBJ1-2; D not resolved. CDR3 length: 16 amino acids. Germline CDR1 reads MNHEY; CDR2 reads SMNVEV (reference sequence). V was trimmed by 2 bases and J by 8 bases, leaving 21 bases between them. DNA of the CDR3: TGTGCCAGCAGTTTAGTATCATCAACTTGGGTGGAAGGCTACACCTTC. This codes for CASSLVSSTWVEGYTF.

The chain carries TRBV20-1 and TRBJ2-5; TRBD1 matches 7 bases. After removal of 6 bases from V and 0 bases from J, the junction contained 10 bases not matched to a gene. CDR3 length: 15 residues. Germline V gives CDR1 DFQATT, CDR2 SNEGSKA (reference sequence). CDR3 coding DNA: TGCAGTGCCGAGGGGGCGGCTGGGGACCAAGAGACCCAGTACTTC. Translating gives CSAEGAAGDQETQYF.

This clonotype was counted ten times or more. The rearrangement uses TRBV28 and TRBJ1-1; unclear D gene. The length of the CDR3 is 14 residues. CDR1 and CDR2 (germline): MDHEN, SYDVKM. The V end was cut by 3 bases, the J end by 10 bases, with 18 bases between. CDR3 coding DNA: TGTGCCAGCAGTTTGGTCCGCGGTTCTGTTCGAGCTTTCTTT. Amino acids: CASSLVRGSVRAFF.

This clonotype was detected a few times. V gene TRBV20-1 combines with J gene TRBJ2-7; D is possibly TRBD1 (9 bases). CDR1 is DFQATT, CDR2 SNEGSKA, per germline (reference sequence). With 5 bases removed from V and 6 bases from J, the gap between germline ends came to 23 bases. The CDR3 runs 15 residues. CDR3 residues: CSAGSPAGDRAEQYF. As DNA, the CDR3 is TGCAGTGCTGGATCGCCAGCGGGGGACAGGGCCGAGCAGTACTTC.

There are many counts of this clonotype. The chain is built from TRBV6-2 or TRBV6-3 and TRBJ2-1, with D tentatively TRBD2 (5 bases). This CDR3 is built from 14 residues. Germline V lookup: CDR1 MNHEY, CDR2 SVGEGT. V was cut by 1 base and J by 5 bases, with 9 bases left in between. CDR3 in DNA: TGTGCCAGCAGTTACTTGACTAACCACAATGAGCAGTTCTTC. It specifies CASSYLTNHNEQFF.